This TCR beta chain was observed in a study of blood T cell repertoires in COVID-19. Whole-study context: The study drew acute and convalescent COVID-19 samples from the United States, Italy and Spain.

TCRdb keeps only in-frame clones here, not all; method: immunoSEQ multiplex PCR. The data show more than 200,000 clones, 81% seen once. Germline lookup yields CDR1 ENHRY and CDR2 SYGVKD. This CDR3 has 14 amino acids. V dropped 8 bases and J dropped 9; count of bases not matched to a gene: 10. The sequence was collected from a woman of 80 years or more with acute or convalescent COVID-19. V and J are TRBV10-3 and TRBJ2-3; TRBD2 agrees at 11 bases. The sequencing input was peripheral blood. CDR3 sequence: CAISELAGEGTQYF. CDR3 bases: TGTGCCATCTCGGAACTAGCGGGGGAAGGGACGCAGTATTTT.